This TCR beta chain was sequenced during a study of cytomegalovirus exposure and HLA in healthy donors. Study-level results: Analysis was carried out at a later point, and it linked a missense DCLRE1C variant to TCR beta V- and J-gene trimming. Among the most significant clusters, several appeared linked to common viral pathogens in a later analysis.

PCR was performed using 60 Vbeta and 13 Jbeta primers. This table comes from immunoSEQ multiplex PCR, and its TCRdb copy is limited to in-frame clones, with some not included. Altogether 130,000 to 150,000 clones are present, more than 70% being singletons, with the ten largest covering roughly 1.8%. This clone appeared a few times. The antigen is not known. The receptor's source is a woman aged 35 to 49 in good health and CMV-seronegative. The sample consisted of PBMCs.

CDR3 nucleotides: TGCGCCAGCAGCCGCCGTCAATGGCTAGCGGGGGTCGATGAGCAGTTCTTC. Protein product: CASSRRQWLAGVDEQFF. The chain joins TRBV4-1 to TRBJ2-1; 10 nucleotides line up with TRBD2. This CDR3 has 17 residues. The germline CDR1 and CDR2 sequences are MGHRA and YSYEKL. V was clipped by 4 bases and J by 8 bases; unmatched bases: 14.